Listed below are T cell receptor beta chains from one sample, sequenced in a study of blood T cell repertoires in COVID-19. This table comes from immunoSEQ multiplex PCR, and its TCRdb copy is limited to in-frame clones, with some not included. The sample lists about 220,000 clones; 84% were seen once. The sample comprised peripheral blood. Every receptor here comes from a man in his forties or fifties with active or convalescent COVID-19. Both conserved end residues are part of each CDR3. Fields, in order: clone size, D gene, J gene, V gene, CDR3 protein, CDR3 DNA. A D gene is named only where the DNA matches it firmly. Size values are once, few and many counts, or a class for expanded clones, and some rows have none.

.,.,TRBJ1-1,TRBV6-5,CASSPPGLRKAFF,TGTGCCAGCAGTCCGCCGGGACTTAGGAAAGCTTTCTTT
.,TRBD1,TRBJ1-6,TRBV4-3,CAIPTGVETPLHF,TGCGCCATACCGACAGGGGTTGAGACACCCCTCCACTTT
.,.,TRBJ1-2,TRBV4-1,CASSQRVTTGLDYGYTF,TGCGCCAGCAGCCAAAGGGTGACGACGGGATTGGACTATGGCTACACCTTC
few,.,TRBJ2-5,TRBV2,CASSNERPQETQYF,TGTGCCAGCAGTAATGAGCGACCTCAAGAGACCCAGTACTTC
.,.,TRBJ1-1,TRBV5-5,CASRAGVMNTEAFF,TGTGCCAGCAGAGCCGGGGTTATGAACACTGAAGCTTTCTTT
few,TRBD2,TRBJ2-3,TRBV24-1,CATSDQREGFTDTQYF,TGTGCCACCAGTGATCAGCGGGAGGGGTTCACAGATACGCAGTATTTT
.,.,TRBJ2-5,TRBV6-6,CASRPLGDWETQYF,TGTGCCAGCAGGCCCCTAGGGGATTGGGAGACCCAGTACTTC
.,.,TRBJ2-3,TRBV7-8,CASSLYGGDTQYF,TGTGCCAGCAGCCTCTACGGTGGTGATACGCAGTATTTT
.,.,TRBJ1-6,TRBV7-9,CASRTTGSGSPLHF,TGTGCCAGCAGAACGACAGGTTCGGGTTCACCCCTCCACTTT
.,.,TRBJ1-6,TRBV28,CASSPEQGYNSPLHF,TGTGCCAGCAGTCCTGAACAGGGCTATAATTCACCCCTCCACTTT
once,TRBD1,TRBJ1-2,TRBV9,CASSVDRGGGYTF,TGTGCCAGCAGCGTAGACAGGGGTGGCGGCTACACCTTC
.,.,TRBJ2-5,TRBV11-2,CASSLDFWRETQYF,TGTGCCAGCAGCTTAGATTTCTGGAGAGAGACCCAGTACTTC
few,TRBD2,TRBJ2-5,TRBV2,CASSEAGRGGHETQYF,TGTGCCAGCAGTGAAGCGGGCCGGGGGGGGCACGAGACCCAGTACTTC
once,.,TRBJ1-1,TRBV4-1,CASSQAWGRYGDTEAFF,TGCGCCAGCAGCCAGGCCTGGGGGAGGTATGGGGACACTGAAGCTTTCTTT
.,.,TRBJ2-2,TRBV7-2,CASSFSPQVGAGTGELFF,TGTGCCAGCAGCTTCTCACCACAGGTCGGAGCTGGCACCGGGGAGCTGTTTTTT
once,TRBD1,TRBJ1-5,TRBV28,CASSDGQGNLIHF,TGTGCCAGCAGCGACGGACAGGGGAATTTGATACATTTT
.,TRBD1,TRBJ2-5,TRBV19,CASSFRDRGPETQYF,TGTGCCAGTAGTTTCCGGGACAGGGGGCCGGAGACCCAGTACTTC
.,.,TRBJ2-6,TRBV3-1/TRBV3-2,CASSQQGGANVLTF,TGTGCCAGCAGCCAACAGGGTGGGGCCAACGTCCTGACTTTC
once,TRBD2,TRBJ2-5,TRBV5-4,CASSLPGGQETQYF,TGTGCCAGCAGCTTGCCGGGGGGACAAGAGACCCAGTACTTC
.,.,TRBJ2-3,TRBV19,CASSIFAGNTDTQYF,TGTGCCAGTAGTATTTTTGCGGGGAACACAGATACGCAGTATTTT
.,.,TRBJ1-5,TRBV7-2,CASSLAGRRQYSNQPQHF,TGTGCCAGCAGCTTAGCGGGGCGCAGACAGTATAGCAATCAGCCCCAGCATTTT
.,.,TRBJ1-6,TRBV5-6,CASSSTASPLHF,TGTGCCAGCAGCTCCACTGCCTCACCCCTCCACTTT
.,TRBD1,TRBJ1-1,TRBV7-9,CASIWSGTVMNTEAFF,TGTGCCAGCATTTGGTCCGGGACAGTCATGAACACTGAAGCTTTCTTT
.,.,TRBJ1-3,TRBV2,CASSSRRSSGNTIYF,TGTGCCAGCTCTTCCCGACGGAGCTCTGGAAACACCATATATTTT
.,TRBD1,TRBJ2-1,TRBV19,CASSARTGDRSYNEQFF,TGTGCCAGTAGTGCCCGGACAGGGGATAGGTCCTACAATGAGCAGTTCTTC
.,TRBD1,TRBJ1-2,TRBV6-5,CASTGTGHGYTF,TGTGCCAGCACCGGGACAGGGCATGGCTACACCTTC
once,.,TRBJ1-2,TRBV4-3,CASSQDQWAENYGYTF,TGCGCCAGCAGCCAAGATCAGTGGGCAGAGAACTATGGCTACACCTTC
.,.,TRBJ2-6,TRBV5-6,CASSFLSSGANVLTF,TGTGCCAGCAGCTTCCTCAGCTCTGGGGCCAACGTCCTGACTTTC
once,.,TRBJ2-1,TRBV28,CASSPIPPLRNEQFF,TGTGCCAGCAGTCCAATCCCCCCCCTGCGCAATGAGCAGTTCTTC
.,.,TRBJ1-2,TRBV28,CASSFGSGNYGYTF,TGTGCCAGCAGTTTCGGGTCCGGAAACTATGGCTACACCTTC
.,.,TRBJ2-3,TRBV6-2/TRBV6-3,CASSPGAGASTDTQYF,TGTGCCAGCAGCCCAGGGGCGGGGGCTAGCACAGATACGCAGTATTTT
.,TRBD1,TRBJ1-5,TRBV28,CASSLTWGTASDQPQHF,TGTGCCAGCAGTTTAACCTGGGGGACAGCCTCGGATCAGCCCCAGCATTTT
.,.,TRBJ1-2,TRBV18,CASSPDTLYGYTF,TGTGCCAGCTCGCCGGACACCCTATATGGCTACACCTTC
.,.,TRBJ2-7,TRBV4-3,CASSPGTTYEQYF,TGCGCCAGCAGCCCCGGGACAACTTACGAGCAGTACTTC
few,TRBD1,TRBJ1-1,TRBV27,CASSLGQEFEAFF,TGTGCCAGCAGTTTGGGACAGGAGTTTGAAGCTTTCTTT
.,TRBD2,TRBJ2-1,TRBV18,CASSPLSLAGSWHEQFF,TGTGCCAGCTCACCGTTGAGCCTAGCGGGAAGTTGGCATGAGCAGTTCTTC
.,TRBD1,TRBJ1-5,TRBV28,CASRSPQGAGNQPQHF,TGTGCCAGCAGGAGCCCACAGGGGGCTGGCAATCAGCCCCAGCATTTT
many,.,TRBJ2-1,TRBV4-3,CASSQYGDSYNEQFF,TGCGCCAGCAGCCAATATGGAGACTCCTACAATGAGCAGTTCTTC
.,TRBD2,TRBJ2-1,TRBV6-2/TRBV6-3,CASSLAGTSTEDEQFF,TGTGCCAGCAGTTTGGCCGGGACTAGTACGGAGGATGAGCAGTTCTTC
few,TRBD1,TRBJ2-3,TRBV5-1,CASRSTRQGAVDTQYF,TGCGCCAGCAGGAGTACTAGACAGGGGGCCGTAGATACGCAGTATTTT
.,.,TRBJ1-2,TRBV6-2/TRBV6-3,CASSPSWEGGYTF,TGTGCCAGCAGCCCCTCTTGGGAGGGCGGCTACACCTTC
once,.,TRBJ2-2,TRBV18,CASSPEGSSLLTGELFF,TGTGCCAGCTCACCAGAGGGTAGCAGCCTCCTCACCGGGGAGCTGTTTTTT
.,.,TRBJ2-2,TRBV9,CASSSRVNTGELFF,TGTGCCAGCAGCTCGAGGGTGAACACCGGGGAGCTGTTTTTT
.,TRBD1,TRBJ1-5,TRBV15,CATSRDKPPRDRGRGNQPQHF,TGTGCCACCAGCAGAGATAAGCCCCCTCGGGACAGGGGGAGGGGTAATCAGCCCCAGCATTTT
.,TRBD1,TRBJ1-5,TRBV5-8,CASSLGDRVSNQPQHF,TGTGCCAGCAGCTTGGGGGACAGGGTGAGCAATCAGCCCCAGCATTTT
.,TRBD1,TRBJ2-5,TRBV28,CASSSTGAKTQYF,TGTGCCAGCAGTTCAACAGGGGCCAAGACCCAGTACTTC